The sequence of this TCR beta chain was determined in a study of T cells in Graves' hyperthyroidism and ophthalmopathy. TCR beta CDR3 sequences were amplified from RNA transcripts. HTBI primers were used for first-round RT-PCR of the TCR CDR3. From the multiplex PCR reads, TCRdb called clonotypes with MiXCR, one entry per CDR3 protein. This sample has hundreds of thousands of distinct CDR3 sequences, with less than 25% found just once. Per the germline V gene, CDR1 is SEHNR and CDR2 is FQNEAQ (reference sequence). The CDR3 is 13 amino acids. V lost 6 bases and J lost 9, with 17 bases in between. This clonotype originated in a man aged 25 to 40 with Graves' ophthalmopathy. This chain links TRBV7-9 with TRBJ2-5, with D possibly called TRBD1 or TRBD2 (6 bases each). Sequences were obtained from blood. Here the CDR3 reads CASRSRPEGAQYF. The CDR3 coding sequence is TGTGCCAGCAGATCCCGGCCGGAGGGGGCCCAGTACTTC.